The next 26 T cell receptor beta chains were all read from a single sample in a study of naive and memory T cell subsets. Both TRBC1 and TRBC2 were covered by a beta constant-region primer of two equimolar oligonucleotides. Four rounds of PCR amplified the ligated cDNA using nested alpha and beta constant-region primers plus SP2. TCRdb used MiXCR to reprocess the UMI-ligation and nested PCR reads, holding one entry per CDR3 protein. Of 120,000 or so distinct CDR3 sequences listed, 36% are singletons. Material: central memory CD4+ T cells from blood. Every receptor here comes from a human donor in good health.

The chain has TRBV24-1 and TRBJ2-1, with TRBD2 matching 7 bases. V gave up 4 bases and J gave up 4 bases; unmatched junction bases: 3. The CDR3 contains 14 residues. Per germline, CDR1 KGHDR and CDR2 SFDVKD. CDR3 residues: CATSDPGGYNEQFF. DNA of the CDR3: TGTGCCACCAGTGACCCCGGGGGGTACAATGAGCAGTTCTTC.

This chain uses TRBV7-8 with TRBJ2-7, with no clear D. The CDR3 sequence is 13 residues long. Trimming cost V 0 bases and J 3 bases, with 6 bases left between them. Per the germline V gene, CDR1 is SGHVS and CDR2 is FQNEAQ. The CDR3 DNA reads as TGTGCCAGCAGCTTAGCGGAATACTACGAGCAGTACTTC. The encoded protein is CASSLAEYYEQYF. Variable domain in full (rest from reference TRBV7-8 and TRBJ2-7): GAGVSQSPRYKVAKRGQDVALRCDPISGHVSLFWYQQALGQGPEFLTYFQNEAQLDKSGLPSDRFFAERPEGSVSTLKIQRTQQEDSAVYLCASSLAEYYEQYFGPGTRLTVT.

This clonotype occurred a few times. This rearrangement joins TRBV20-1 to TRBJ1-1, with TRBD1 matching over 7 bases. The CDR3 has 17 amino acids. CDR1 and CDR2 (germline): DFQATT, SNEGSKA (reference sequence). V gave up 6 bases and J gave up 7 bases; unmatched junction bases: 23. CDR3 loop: CSARKPTGSVLFGEAFF. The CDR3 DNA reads TGCAGTGCCCGGAAACCGACAGGGAGTGTGCTTTTCGGTGAAGCTTTCTTT.

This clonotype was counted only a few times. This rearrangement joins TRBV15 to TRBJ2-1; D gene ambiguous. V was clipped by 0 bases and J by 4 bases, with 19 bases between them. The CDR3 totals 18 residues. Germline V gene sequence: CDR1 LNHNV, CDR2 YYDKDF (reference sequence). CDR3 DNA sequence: TGTGCCACCAGCAGAGATTTTGGACCAAAGGTCTCATACAATGAGCAGTTCTTC. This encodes CATSRDFGPKVSYNEQFF.

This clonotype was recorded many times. Here the CDR3 reads CASSQSLRGDGYTF. DNA of the CDR3: TGTGCCAGCAGCCAAAGTCTCAGGGGGGATGGCTACACCTTC. The rearrangement links TRBV6-6 to TRBJ1-2, with 7 bases matching TRBD1. Losses at the gene ends were 6 bases for V and 6 bases for J; bases not matched to a gene: 10. Germline assignment: CDR1 MNHNY and CDR2 SVGAGI (reference sequence). This CDR3 spans 14 amino acids.

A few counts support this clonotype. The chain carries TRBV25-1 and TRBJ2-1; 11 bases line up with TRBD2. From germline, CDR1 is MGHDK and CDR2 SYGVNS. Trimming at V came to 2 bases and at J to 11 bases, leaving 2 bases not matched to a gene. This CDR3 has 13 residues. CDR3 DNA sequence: TGTGCCAGCAGTGAACTAGCGGGAGGTCAGCAGTTCTTC. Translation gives CASSELAGGQQFF.

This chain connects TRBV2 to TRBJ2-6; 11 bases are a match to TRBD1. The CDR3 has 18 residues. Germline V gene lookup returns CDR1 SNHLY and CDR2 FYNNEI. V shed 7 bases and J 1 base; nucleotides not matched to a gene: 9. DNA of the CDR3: TGTGCCAGCAAGTTTCACGGGACAGGGGGATCTGGGGCCAACGTCCTGACTTTC. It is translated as CASKFHGTGGSGANVLTF.

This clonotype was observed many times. The CDR3: CASSPEETQYF. In nucleotides, the CDR3 is TGTGCCAGCTCACCGGAAGAGACCCAGTACTTC. The rearrangement uses TRBV18 and TRBJ2-5; D uncertain. Per germline, CDR1 KGHSH and CDR2 LQKENI. The length of the CDR3 is 11 residues. With 3 bases removed from V and 3 bases from J, the gap between germline ends came to 2 bases.

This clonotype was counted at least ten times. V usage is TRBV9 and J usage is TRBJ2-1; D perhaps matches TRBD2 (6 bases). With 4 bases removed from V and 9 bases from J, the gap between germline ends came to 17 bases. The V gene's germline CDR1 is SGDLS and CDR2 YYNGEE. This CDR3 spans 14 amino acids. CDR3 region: CASSPLAAEGEQFF. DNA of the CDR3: TGTGCCAGCAGCCCCCTTGCCGCGGAGGGTGAGCAGTTCTTC.

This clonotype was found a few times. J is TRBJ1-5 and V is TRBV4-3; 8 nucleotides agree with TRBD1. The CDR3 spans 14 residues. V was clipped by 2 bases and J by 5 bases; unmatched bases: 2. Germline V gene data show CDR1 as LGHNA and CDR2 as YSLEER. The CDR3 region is CASSQRTGHQPQHF. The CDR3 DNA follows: TGCGCCAGCAGCCAACGGACAGGGCATCAGCCCCAGCATTTT.

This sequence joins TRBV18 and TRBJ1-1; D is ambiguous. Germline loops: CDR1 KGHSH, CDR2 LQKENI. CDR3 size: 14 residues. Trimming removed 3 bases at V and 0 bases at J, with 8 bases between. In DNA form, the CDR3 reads TGTGCCAGCTCACCGGGAAGTTTGAACACTGAAGCTTTCTTT. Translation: CASSPGSLNTEAFF.

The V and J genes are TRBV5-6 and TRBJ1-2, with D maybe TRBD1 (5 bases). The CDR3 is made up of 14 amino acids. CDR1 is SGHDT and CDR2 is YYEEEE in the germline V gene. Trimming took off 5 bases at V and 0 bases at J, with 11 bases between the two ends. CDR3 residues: CASRGTGANYGYTF. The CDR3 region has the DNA TGTGCCAGCAGGGGGACGGGAGCTAACTATGGCTACACCTTC.

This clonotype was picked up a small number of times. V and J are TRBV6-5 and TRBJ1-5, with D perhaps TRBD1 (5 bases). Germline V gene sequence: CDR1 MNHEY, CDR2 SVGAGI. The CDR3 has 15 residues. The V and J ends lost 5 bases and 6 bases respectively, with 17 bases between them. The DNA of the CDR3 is TGTGCCAGCAGTATGGGCCGAACCGGGGGTCAGCCCCAGCATTTT. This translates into CASSMGRTGGQPQHF.

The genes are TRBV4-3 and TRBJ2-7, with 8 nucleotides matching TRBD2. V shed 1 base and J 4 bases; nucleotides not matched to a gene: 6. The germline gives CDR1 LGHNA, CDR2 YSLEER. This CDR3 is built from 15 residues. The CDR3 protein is CASSQGVAGSYEQYF. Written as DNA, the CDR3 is TGCGCCAGCAGCCAAGGGGTAGCGGGATCTTACGAGCAGTACTTC.

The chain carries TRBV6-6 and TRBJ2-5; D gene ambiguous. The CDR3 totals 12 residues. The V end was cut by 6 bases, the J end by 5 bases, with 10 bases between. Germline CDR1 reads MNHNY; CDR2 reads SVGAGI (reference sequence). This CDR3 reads CASSREGETQYF. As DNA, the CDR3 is TGTGCCAGCAGCCGAGAAGGGGAGACCCAGTACTTC.

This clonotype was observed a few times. In nucleotides, the CDR3 is TGTGCCAGCAGTTTTTTTGACAGGGGCAATCAGCCCCAGCATTTT. Translating it yields CASSFFDRGNQPQHF. The chain is built from TRBV28 and TRBJ1-5, with 7 bases that match TRBD1. This CDR3 is 15 amino acids long. The V gene end was trimmed by 3 bases and the J gene end by 2 bases; junction bases not matched to a gene: 4. The V gene's germline CDR1 is MDHEN and CDR2 SYDVKM.

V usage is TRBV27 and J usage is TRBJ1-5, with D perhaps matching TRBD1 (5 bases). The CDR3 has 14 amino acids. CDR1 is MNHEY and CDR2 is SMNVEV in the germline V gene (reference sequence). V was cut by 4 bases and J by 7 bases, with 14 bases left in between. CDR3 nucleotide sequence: TGTGCCAGCAGTTCCGGACACCGAGGCCAGCCCCAGCATTTT. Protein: CASSSGHRGQPQHF.

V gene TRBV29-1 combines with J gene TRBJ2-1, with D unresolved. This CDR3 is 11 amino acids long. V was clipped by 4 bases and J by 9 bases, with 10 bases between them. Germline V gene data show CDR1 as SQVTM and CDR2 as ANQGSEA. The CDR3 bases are TGCAGCGTTGCCCCAGATCTTGAGCAGTTCTTC. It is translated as CSVAPDLEQFF.

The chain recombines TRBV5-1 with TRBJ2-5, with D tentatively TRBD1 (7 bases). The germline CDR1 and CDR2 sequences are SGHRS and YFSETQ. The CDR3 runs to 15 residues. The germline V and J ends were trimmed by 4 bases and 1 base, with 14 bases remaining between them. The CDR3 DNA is TGCGCCAGCAGCACGGGGGACAGAACCCAAGAGACCCAGTACTTC. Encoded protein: CASSTGDRTQETQYF.

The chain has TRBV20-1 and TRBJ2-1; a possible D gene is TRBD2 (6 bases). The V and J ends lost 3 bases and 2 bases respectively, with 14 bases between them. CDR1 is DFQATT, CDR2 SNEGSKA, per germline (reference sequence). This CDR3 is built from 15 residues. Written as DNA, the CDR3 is TGCAGTGCTAGCCCTGTACTAGCCGCCTACAATGAGCAGTTCTTC. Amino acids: CSASPVLAAYNEQFF.

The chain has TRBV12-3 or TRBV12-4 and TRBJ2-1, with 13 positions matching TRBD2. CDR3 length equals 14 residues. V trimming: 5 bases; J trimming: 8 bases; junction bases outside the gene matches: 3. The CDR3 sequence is CASSTSGRVYEQFF. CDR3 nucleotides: TGTGCCAGCAGTACTAGCGGGAGGGTCTATGAGCAGTTCTTC.

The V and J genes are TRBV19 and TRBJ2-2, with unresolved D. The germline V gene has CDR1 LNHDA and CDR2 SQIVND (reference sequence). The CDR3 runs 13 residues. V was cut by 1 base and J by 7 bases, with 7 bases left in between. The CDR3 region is CASSIVPSGELFF. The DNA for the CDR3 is TGTGCCAGTAGTATAGTCCCCAGCGGGGAGCTGTTTTTT.

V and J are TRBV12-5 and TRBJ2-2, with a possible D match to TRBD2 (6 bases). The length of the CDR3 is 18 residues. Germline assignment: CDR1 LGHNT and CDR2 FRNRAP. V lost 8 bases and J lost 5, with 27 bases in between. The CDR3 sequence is CASSNSRDFLKSTGELFF. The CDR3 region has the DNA TGTGCTAGTTCAAATTCCAGGGACTTTCTTAAATCGACCGGGGAGCTGTTTTTT. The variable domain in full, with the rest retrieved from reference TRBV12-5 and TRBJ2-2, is DARVTQTPRHKVTEMGQEVTMRCQPILGHNTVFWYRQTMMQGLELLAYFRNRAPLDDSGMPKDRFSAEMPDATLATLKIQPSEPRDSAVYFCASSNSRDFLKSTGELFFGEGSRLTVL.

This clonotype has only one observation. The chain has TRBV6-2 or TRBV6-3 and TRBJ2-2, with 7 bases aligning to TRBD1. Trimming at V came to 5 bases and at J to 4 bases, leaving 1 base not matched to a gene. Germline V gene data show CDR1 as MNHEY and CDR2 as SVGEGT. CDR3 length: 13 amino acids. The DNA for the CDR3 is TGTGCCAGCAGTGGGACAGCCACCGGGGAGCTGTTTTTT. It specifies CASSGTATGELFF.

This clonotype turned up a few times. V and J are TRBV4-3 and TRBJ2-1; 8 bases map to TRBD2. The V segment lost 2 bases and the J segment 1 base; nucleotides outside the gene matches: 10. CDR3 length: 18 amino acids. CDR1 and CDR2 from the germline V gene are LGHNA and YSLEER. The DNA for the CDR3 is TGCGCCAGCAGCCAACGCAGAATAGCGGGATCGTCCTACAATGAGCAGTTCTTC. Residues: CASSQRRIAGSSYNEQFF.

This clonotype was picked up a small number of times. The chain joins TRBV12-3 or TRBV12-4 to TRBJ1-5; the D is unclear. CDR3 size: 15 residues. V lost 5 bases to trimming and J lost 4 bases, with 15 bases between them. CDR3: CASSISVEPNQPQHF. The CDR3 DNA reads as TGTGCCAGCAGTATTTCCGTGGAGCCGAATCAGCCCCAGCATTTT.